The clone carrying this TCR beta chain came up a few times. TCRdb processed the 5' RACE reads anew with MiXCR; each CDR3 protein has one entry. The sample yields about 340,000 distinct CDR3 sequences, around an eighth seen once. V was cut by 5 bases and J by 4 bases, with 20 bases left in between. The length of the CDR3 is 16 residues. The data were obtained in a study of T cells after yellow fever vaccination. This rearrangement joins TRBV12-3 or TRBV12-4 to TRBJ1-1; no reliable D call. This TCR derives from a man younger than 30 who received the YFV17D yellow fever vaccine. The sample in question was CD4+ T cells sorted from PBMCs, obtained 15 days after the yellow fever booster vaccination. In DNA form, the CDR3 reads TGTGCCAGCAGTCTTCTTGGTCACTCTCCGAGCACTGAAGCTTTCTTT. This sequence encodes CASSLLGHSPSTEAFF.